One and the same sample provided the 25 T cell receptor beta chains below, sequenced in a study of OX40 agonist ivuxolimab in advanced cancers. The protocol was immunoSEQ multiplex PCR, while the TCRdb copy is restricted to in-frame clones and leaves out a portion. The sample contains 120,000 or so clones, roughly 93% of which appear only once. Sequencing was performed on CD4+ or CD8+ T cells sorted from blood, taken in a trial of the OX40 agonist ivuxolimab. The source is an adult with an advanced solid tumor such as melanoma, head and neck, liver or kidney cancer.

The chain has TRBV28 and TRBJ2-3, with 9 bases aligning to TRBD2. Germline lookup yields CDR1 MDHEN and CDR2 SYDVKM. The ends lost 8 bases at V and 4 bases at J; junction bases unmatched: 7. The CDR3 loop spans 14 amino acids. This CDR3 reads CASLRGGAADTQYF. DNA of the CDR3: TGTGCCAGCCTTCGCGGGGGGGCGGCAGATACGCAGTATTTT.

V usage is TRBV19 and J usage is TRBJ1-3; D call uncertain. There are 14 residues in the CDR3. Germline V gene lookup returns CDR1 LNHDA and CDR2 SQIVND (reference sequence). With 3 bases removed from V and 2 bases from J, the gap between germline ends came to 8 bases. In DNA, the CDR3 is TGTGCCAGTAGTATCTGGCAGACTGGAAACACCATATATTTT. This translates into CASSIWQTGNTIYF.

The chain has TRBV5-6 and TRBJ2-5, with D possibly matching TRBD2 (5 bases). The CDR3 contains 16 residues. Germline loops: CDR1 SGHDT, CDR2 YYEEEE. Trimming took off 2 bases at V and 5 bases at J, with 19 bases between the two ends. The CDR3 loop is CASSFGLSRGWETQYF. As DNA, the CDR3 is TGTGCCAGCAGCTTTGGGCTTAGTAGAGGGTGGGAGACCCAGTACTTC. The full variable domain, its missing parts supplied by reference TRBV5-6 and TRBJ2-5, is DAGVTQSPTHLIKTRGQQVTLRCSPKSGHDTVSWYQQALGQGPQFIFQYYEEEERQRGNFPDRFSGHQFPNYSSELNVNALLLGDSALYLCASSFGLSRGWETQYFGPGTRLLVL.

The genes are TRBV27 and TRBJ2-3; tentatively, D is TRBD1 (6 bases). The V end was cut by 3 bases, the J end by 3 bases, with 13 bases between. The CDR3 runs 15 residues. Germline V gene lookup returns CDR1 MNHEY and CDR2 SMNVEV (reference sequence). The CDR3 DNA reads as TGTGCCAGCAGTTTCCTGGGGGACATAACAGATACGCAGTATTTT. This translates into CASSFLGDITDTQYF.

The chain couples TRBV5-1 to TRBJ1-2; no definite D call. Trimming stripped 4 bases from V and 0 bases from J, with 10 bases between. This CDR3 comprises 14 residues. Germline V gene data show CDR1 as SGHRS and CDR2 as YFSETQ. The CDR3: CASSGETPNYGYTF. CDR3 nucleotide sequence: TGCGCCAGCAGCGGAGAGACACCTAACTATGGCTACACCTTC.

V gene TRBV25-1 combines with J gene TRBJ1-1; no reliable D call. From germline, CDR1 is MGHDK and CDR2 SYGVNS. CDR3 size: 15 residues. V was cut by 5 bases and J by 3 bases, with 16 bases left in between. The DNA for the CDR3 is TGTGCCAGCAGTTCCGCAATCGGCGGGGACACTGAAGCTTTCTTT. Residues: CASSSAIGGDTEAFF.

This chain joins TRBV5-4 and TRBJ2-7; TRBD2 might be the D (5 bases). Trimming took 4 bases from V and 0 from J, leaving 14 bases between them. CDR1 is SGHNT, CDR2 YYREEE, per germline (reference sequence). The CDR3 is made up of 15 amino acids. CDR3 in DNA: TGTGCCAGCAGCCCGGAGGCTATTAGCTCCTACGAGCAGTACTTC. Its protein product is CASSPEAISSYEQYF.

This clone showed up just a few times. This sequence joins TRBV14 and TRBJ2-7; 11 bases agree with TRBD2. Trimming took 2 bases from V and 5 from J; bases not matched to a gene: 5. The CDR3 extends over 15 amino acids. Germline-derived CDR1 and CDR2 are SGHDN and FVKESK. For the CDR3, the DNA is TGTGCCAGCAGCCAAACTAGCGGGAGTTTCCACGAGCAGTACTTC. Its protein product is CASSQTSGSFHEQYF.

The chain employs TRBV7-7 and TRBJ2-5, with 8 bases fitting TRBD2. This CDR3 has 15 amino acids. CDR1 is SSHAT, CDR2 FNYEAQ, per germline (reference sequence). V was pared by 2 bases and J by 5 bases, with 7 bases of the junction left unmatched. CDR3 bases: TGTGCCAGCAGCTTAAGCGGGAGACCCGGGGAGACCCAGTACTTC. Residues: CASSLSGRPGETQYF.

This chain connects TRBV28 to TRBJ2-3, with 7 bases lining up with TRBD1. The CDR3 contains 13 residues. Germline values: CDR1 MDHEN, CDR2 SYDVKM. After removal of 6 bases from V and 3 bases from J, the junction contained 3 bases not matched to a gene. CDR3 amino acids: CASRLQGTDTQYF. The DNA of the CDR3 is TGTGCCAGCAGATTACAGGGGACAGATACGCAGTATTTT.

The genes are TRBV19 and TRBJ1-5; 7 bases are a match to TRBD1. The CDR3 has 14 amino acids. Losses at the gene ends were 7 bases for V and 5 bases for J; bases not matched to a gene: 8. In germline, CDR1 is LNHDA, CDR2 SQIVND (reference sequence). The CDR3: CASTETGSHQPQHF. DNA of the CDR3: TGTGCCAGTACCGAGACAGGGTCTCATCAGCCCCAGCATTTT.

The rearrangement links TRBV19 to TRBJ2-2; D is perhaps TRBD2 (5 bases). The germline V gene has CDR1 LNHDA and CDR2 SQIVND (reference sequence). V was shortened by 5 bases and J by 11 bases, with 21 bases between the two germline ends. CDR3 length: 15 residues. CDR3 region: CASSPAGTRVDELFF. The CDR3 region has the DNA TGTGCCAGTAGTCCCGCGGGCACGCGGGTAGATGAGCTGTTTTTT.

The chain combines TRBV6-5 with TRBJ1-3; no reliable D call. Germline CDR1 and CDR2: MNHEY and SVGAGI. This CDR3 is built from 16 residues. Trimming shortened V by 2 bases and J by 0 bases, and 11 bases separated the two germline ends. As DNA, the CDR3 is TGTGCCAGCAGTTACGCGGCGGACTCCTCTGGAAACACCATATATTTT. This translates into CASSYAADSSGNTIYF.

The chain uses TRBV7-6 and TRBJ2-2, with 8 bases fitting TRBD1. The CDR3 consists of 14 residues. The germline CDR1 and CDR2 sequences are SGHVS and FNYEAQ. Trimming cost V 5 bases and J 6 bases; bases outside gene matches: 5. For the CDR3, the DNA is TGTGCCAGCAGCCCCCGGACAGGGTCCGGGGAGCTGTTTTTT. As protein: CASSPRTGSGELFF. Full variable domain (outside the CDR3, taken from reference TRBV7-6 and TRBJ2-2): GAGVSQSPRYKVTKRGQDVALRCDPISGHVSLYWYRQALGQGPEFLTYFNYEAQQDKSGLPNDRFSAERPEGSISTLTIQRTEQRDSAMYRCASSPRTGSGELFFGEGSRLTVL.

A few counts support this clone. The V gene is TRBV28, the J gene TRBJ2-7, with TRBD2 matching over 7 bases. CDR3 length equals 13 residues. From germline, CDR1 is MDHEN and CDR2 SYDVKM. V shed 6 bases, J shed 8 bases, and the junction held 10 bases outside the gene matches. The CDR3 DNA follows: TGTGCCAGCAGATACACTCCGGGACTACAGCAGTACTTC. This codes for CASRYTPGLQQYF.

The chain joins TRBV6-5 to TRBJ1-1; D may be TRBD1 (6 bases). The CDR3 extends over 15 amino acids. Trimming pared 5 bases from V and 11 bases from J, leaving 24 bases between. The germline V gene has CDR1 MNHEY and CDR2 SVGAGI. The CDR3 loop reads CASSKRGGHQHWAFF. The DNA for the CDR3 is TGTGCCAGCAGTAAGCGGGGGGGACACCAACATTGGGCTTTCTTT.

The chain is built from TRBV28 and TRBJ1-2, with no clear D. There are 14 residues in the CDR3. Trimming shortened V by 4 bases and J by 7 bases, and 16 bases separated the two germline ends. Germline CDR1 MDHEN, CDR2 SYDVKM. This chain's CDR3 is CASSSAVGLGGYTF. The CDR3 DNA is TGTGCCAGCAGTTCCGCGGTCGGCTTAGGTGGCTACACCTTC.

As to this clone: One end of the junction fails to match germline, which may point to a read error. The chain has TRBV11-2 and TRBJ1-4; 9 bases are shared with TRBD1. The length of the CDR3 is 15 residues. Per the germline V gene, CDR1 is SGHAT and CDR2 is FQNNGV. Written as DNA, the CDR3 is TGTGCCAGCAGCGTGACAGGGGGAGTAATGAAAAACTGGATTTTT. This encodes CASSVTGGVMKNWIF.

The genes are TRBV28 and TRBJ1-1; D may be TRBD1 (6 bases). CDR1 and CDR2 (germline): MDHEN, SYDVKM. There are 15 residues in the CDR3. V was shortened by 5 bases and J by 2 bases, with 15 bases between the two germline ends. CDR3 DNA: TGTGCCAGCAGTGGTTATTGGGACATTAACACTGAAGCTTTCTTT. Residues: CASSGYWDINTEAFF.

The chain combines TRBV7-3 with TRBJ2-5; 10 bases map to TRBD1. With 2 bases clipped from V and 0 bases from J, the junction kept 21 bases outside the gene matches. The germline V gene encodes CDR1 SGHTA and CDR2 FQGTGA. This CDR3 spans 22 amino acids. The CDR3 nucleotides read TGTGCCAGCAGCTTATACGCCCGGGACAGGGGAGGCGGTGCCGCCCACCAAGAGACCCAGTACTTC. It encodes CASSLYARDRGGGAAHQETQYF. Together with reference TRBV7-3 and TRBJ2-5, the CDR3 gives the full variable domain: GAGVSQTPSNKVTEKGKYVELRCDPISGHTALYWYRQSLGQGPEFLIYFQGTGAADDSGLPNDRFFAVRPEGSVSTLKIQRTERGDSAVYLCASSLYARDRGGGAAHQETQYFGPGTRLLVL.

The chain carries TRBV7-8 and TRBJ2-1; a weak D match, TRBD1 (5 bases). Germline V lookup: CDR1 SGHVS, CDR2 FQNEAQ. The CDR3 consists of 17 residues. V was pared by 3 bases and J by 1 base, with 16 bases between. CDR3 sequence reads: CASSFYLGAVSYNEQFF. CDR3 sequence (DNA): TGTGCCAGCAGCTTCTATCTAGGGGCAGTTTCCTACAATGAGCAGTTCTTC.

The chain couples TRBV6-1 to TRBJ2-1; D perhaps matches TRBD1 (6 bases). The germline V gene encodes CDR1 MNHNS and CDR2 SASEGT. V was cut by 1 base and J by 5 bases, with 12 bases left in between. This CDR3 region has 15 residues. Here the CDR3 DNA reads TGTGCCAGCAGTGAAGGGGTGGGGGCCAACAATGAGCAGTTCTTC. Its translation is CASSEGVGANNEQFF.

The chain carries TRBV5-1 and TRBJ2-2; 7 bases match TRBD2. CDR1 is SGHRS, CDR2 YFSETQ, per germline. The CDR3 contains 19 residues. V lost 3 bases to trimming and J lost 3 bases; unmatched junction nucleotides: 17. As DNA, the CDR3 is TGCGCCAGCAGCTCCCGTGGTGCGAGGGAGGGTCATGACACCGGGGAGCTGTTTTTT. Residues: CASSSRGAREGHDTGELFF.

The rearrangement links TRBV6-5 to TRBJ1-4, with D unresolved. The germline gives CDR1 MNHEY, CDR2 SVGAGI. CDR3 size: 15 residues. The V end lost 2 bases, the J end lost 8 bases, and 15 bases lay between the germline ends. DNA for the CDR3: TGTGCCAGCAGTTACGCGATCCCCCGAGGAGAAAAACTGTTTTTT. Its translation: CASSYAIPRGEKLFF.

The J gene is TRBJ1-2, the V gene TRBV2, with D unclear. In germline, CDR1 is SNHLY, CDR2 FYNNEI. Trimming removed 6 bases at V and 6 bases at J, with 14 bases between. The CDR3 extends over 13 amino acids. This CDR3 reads CASRERWSDGYTF. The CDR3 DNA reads TGTGCCAGCAGAGAAAGATGGTCCGATGGCTACACCTTC.